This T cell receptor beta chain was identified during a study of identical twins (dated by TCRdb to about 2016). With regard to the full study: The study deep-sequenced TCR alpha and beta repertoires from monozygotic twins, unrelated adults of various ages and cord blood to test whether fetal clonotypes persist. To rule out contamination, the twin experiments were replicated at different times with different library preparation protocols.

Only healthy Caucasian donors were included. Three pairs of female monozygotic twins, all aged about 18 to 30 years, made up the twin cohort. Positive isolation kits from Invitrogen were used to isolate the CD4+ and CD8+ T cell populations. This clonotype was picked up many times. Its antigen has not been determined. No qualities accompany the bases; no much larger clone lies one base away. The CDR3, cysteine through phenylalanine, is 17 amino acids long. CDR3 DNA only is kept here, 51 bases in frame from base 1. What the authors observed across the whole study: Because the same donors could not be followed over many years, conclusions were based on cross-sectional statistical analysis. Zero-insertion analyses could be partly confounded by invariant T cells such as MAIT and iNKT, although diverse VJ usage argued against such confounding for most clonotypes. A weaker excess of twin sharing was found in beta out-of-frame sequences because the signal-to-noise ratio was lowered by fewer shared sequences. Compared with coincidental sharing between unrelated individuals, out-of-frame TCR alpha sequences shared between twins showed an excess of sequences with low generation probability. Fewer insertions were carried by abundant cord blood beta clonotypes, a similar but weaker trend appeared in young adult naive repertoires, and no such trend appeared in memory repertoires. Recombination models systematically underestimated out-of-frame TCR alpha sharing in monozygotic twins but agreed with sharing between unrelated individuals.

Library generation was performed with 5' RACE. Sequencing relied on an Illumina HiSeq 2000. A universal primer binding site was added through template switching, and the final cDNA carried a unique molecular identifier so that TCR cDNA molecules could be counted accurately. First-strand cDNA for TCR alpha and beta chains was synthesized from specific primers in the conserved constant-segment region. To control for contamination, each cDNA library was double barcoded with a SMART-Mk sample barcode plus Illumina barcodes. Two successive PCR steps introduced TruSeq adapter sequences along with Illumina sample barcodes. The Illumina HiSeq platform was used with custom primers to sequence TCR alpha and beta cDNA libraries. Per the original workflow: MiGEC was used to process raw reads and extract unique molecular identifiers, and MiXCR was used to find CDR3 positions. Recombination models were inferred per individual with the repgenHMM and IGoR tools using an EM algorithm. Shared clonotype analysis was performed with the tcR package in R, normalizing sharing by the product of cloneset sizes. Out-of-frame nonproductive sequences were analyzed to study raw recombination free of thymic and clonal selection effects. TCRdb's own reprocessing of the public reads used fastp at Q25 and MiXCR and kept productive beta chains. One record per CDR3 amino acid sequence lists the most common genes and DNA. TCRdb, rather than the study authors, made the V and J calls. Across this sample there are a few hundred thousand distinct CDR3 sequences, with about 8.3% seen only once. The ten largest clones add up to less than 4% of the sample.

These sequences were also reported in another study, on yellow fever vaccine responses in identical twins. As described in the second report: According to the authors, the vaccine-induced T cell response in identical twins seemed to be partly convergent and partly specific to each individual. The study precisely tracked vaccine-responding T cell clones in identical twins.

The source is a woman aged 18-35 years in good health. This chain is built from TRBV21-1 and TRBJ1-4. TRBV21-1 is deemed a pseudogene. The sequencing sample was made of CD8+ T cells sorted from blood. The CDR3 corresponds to CASSKIPRTEKNEKLFF. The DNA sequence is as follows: TGTGCCAGCAGCAAAATCCCTCGGACTGAGAAGAATGAAAAACTGTTTTTT.